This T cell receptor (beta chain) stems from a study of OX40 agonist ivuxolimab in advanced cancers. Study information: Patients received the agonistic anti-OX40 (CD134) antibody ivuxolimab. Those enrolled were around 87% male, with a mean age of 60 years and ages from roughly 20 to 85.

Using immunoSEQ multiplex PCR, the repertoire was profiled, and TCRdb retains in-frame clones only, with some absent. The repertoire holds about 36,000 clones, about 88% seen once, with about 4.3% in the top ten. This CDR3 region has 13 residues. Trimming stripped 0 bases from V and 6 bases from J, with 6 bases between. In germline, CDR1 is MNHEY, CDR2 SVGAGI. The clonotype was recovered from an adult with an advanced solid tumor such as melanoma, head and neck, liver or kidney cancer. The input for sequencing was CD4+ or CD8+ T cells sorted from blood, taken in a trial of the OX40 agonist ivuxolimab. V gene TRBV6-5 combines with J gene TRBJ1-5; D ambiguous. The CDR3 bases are TGTGCCAGCAGTTACTCGAGGGTTCAGCCCCAGCATTTT. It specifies CASSYSRVQPQHF.